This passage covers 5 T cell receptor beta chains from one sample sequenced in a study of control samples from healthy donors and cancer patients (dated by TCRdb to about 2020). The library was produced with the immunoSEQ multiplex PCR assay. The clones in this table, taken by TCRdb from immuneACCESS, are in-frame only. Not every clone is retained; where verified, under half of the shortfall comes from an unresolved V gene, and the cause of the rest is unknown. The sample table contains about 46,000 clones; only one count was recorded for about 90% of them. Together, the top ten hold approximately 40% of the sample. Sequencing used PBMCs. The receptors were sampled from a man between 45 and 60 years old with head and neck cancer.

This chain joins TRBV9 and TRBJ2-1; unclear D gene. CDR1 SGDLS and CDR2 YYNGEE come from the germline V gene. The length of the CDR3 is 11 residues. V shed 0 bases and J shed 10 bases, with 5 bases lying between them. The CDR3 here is CASSVVGEQFF. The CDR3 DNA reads TGTGCCAGCAGCGTAGTTGGCGAGCAGTTCTTC.

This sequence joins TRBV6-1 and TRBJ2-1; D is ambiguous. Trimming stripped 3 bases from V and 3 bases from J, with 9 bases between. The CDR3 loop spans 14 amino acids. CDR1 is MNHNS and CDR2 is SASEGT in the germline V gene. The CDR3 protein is CASSDARFYNEQFF. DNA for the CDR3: TGTGCCAGCAGTGACGCTAGATTCTACAATGAGCAGTTCTTC.

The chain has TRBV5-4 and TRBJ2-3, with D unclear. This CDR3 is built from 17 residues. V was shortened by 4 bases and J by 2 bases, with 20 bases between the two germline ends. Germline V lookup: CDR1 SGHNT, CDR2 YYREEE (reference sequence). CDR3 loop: CASSPDLLRQNTDTQYF. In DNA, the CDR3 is TGTGCCAGCAGCCCAGATTTGCTCCGACAAAACACAGATACGCAGTATTTT.

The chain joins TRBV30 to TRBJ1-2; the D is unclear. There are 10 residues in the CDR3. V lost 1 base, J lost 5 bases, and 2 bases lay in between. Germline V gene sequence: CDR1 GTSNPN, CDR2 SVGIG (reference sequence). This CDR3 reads CAWSGYGYTF. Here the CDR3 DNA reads TGTGCCTGGAGTGGGTATGGCTACACCTTC.

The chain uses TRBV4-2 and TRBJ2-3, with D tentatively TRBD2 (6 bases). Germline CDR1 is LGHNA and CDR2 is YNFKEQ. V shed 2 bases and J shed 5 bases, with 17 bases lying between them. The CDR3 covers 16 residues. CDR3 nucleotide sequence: TGTGCCAGCAGCCAAACCTCAAGTAGCGGTGGAGATACGCAGTATTTT. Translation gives CASSQTSSSGGDTQYF.